This entry is about one T cell receptor (beta chain). Its antigen is unidentified. TCRdb called the 5' RACE reads again in MiXCR, with one record for every CDR3 protein. The sample carries some 300,000 distinct CDR3 sequences, around an eighth recorded once. V was shortened by 2 bases and J by 3 bases, with 5 bases between the two germline ends. The CDR3 loop spans 13 amino acids. This sample stems from a study of identical twins. Broader study findings: Carriage of fewer insertions was seen in abundant cord blood beta clonotypes, whereas memory repertoires showed none. Instead of following the same donors, the conclusions were based on cross-sectional statistical analysis. Modeled out-of-frame TCR alpha sharing in monozygotic twins fell below observed levels. Those out-of-frame alpha sequences shared by twins showed an excess of low generation probability.

This same sample was also taken into another study, of yellow fever vaccine responses in identical twins.

The chain links TRBV12-3 or TRBV12-4 to TRBJ2-1; D call uncertain. The specimen was CD8+ T cells sorted from blood. The sequence came from a woman under 30 in good health. CDR3 region: CASSLNFYNEQFF. In nucleotides, the CDR3 is TGTGCCAGCAGTTTAAATTTCTACAATGAGCAGTTCTTC.